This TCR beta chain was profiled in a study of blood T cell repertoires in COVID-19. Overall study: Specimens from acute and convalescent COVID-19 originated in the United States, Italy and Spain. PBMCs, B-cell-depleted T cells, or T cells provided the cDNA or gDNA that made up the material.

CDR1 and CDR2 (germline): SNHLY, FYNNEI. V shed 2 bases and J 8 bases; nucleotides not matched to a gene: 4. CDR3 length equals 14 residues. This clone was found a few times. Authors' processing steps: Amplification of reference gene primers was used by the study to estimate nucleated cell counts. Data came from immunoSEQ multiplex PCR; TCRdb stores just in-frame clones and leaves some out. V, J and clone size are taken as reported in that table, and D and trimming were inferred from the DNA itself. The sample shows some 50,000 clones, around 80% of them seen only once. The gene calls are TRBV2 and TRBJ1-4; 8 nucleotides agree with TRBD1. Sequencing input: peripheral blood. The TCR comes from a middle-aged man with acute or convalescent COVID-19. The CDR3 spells CASSEQGAWEKLFF. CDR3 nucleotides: TGTGCCAGCAGTGAACAGGGGGCTTGGGAAAAACTGTTTTTT. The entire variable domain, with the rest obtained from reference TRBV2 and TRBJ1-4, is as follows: EPEVTQTPSHQVTQMGQEVILRCVPISNHLYFYWYRQILGQKVEFLVSFYNNEISEKSEIFDDQFSVERPDGSNFTLKIRSTKLEDSAMYFCASSEQGAWEKLFFGSGTQLSVL.